This entry is about one T cell receptor beta chain. The data are from a study of blood T cell repertoires in COVID-19. Produced via immunoSEQ multiplex PCR; TCRdb's table is partial and in-frame only. This table has 35,000 to 55,000 clones, approximately 81% appearing once. This receptor was obtained from a woman in her sixties or seventies in a cohort sampled during active COVID-19. Input material: peripheral blood.

The CDR3 sequence: CASRAGTRNTEAFF. The CDR3 DNA reads TGTGCCAGCAGGGCGGGTACTCGGAACACTGAAGCTTTCTTT. The chain carries TRBV27 and TRBJ1-1; no firm D call. Germline CDR1 reads MNHEY; CDR2 reads SMNVEV (reference sequence). V lost 6 bases and J lost 1, with 12 bases in between. CDR3 length equals 14 residues.